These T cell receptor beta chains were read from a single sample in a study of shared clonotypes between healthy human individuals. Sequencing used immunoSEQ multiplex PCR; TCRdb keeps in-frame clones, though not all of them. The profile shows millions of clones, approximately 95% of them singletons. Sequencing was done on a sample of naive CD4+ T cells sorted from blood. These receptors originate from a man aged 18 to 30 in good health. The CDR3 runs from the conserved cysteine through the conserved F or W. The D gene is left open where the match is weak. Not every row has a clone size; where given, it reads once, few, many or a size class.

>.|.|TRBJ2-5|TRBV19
TGTGCCAGTAGCTCCTACAGGGAAGAGACCCAGTACTTC
CASSSYREETQYF
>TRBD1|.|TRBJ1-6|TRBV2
TGTGCCAGCAGTGAACAGGGACAGGGCAATAATTCACCCCTCCACTTT
CASSEQGQGNNSPLHF
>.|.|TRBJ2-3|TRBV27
TGTGCCAGCAGGGACATAGCCGGGTCCCCCAGGGCCAATACAGATACGCAGTATTTT
CASRDIAGSPRANTDTQYF
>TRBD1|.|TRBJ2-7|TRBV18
TGTGCCAGCTCACCAGTTACAGGGGGCTACGAGCAGTACTTC
CASSPVTGGYEQYF
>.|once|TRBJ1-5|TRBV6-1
TGTGCCAGCAGTGAACAGGGGTCCAATCAGCCCCAGCATTTT
CASSEQGSNQPQHF
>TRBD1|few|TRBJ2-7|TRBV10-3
TGTGCCATCAGTGCGAGACAGGGGTACGAGCAGTACTTC
CAISARQGYEQYF
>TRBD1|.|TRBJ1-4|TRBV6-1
TGTGCCAGCAGTCAGGGACAGGGGCCTAATGAAAAACTGTTTTTT
CASSQGQGPNEKLFF
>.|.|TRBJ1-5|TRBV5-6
TGTGCCAGCAGCCCAGTGACAGCAAGGTCTCATAGCAATCAGCCCCAGCATTTT
CASSPVTARSHSNQPQHF
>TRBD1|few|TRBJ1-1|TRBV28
TGTGCCAGCAGTCCCCCGACAGGGTGGAACACTGAAGCTTTCTTT
CASSPPTGWNTEAFF
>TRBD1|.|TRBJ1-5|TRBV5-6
TGTGCCAGCAGCTGGGGCGGGCGGACAGGGGGCAACAATCAGCCCCAGCATTTT
CASSWGGRTGGNNQPQHF
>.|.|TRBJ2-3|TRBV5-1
TGCGCCAGCAGCTTGGACTATCCAGATACGCAGTATTTT
CASSLDYPDTQYF
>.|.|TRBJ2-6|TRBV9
TGTGCCAGCAGCGTAGAGGTTCGGAACTCTGGGGCCAACGTCCTGACTTTC
CASSVEVRNSGANVLTF
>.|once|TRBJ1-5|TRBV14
TGTGCCAGCAGCCTTTCAGGGACTCAGCCCCAGCATTTT
CASSLSGTQPQHF
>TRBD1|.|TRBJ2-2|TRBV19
TGTGCCAGTAGTATGCCTGGGACAGGGCGAACCGGGGAGCTGTTTTTT
CASSMPGTGRTGELFF
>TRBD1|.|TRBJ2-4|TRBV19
TGTGCCAGTAGTATAGTACGGGGGACAGGGATGATGGACATTCAGTACTTC
CASSIVRGTGMMDIQYF
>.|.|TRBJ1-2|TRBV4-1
TGCGCCAGCAGCCAAGATTTGGCAGGGACCTTCTATGGCTACACCTTC
CASSQDLAGTFYGYTF
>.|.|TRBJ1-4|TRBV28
TGTGCCAGCAGTTTATACGGGGAAAAGGAGTTTTTT
CASSLYGEKEFF
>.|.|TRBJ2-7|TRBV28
TGTGCCAGCAACACCCAGGGCTACGAGCAGTACTTC
CASNTQGYEQYF
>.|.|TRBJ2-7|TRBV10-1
TGCGCCAGCAGTGAGTCTGTTATGTTCCACGAGCAGTACTTC
CASSESVMFHEQYF
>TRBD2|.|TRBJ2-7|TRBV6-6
TGTGCCAGCAGTAAGGGCGGGAGGGCCTACGAGCAGTACTTC
CASSKGGRAYEQYF
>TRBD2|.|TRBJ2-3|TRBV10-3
TGTGCCATCAGTGGACAACTAGCGGGAGCTGGGGATACGCAGTATTTT
CAISGQLAGAGDTQYF
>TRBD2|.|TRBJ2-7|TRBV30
TGTGCCTGGAGTATCGCGGGACTAGCGCACGAGCAGTACTTC
CAWSIAGLAHEQYF
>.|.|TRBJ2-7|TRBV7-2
TGTGCCAGCAGCTTAGTAGGGGGAGAATCTTACGAGCAGTACTTC
CASSLVGGESYEQYF
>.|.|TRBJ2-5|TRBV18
TGTGCCAGCTCCTTTCGGACCGCGGAGACCCAGTACTTC
CASSFRTAETQYF
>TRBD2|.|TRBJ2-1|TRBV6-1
TGTGCCAGCAGTCTTAGCGGGAGTCTCTACAATGAGCAGTTCTTC
CASSLSGSLYNEQFF
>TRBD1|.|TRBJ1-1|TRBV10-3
TGTGCCATCAGTGAGTCGAGGCAGGGGGGAAGCACTGAAGCTTTCTTT
CAISESRQGGSTEAFF
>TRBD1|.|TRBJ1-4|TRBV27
TGTGCCAGCAGTTACGAACTCGGGACAGTAGGGACAAATGAAAAACTGTTTTTT
CASSYELGTVGTNEKLFF
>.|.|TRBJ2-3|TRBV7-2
TGTGCCAGCAGCTTAGGCGGGCACAACACAGATACGCAGTATTTT
CASSLGGHNTDTQYF
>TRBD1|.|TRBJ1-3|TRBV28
TGTGCCACCAATGGAGGGGGCGCGGGGGGAAACACCATATATTTT
CATNGGGAGGNTIYF
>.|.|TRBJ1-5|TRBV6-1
TGTGCCAGCAGTGAAGCGGGCAGAGCCCAGCATTTT
CASSEAGRAQHF
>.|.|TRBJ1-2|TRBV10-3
TGTGCCACTGGAGGAGCAGGATATGGCTACACCTTC
CATGGAGYGYTF
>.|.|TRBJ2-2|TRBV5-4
TGTGCCAGCAGCTTGGCGAACACCGGGGAGCTGTTTTTT
CASSLANTGELFF
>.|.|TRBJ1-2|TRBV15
TGTGCCACCAGCAGAGATCTTAACTATGGCTACACCTTC
CATSRDLNYGYTF
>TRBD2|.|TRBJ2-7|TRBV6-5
TGTGCCAGCAGTCCACTAGCGGGGGGAGGCCACGAGCAGTACTTC
CASSPLAGGGHEQYF
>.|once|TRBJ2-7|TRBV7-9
TGTGCCAGCAGCTTGTTGGCTTCTAGCTCCTACGAGCAGTACTTC
CASSLLASSSYEQYF
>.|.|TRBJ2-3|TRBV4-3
TGCGCCAGCAGCCGCGCGACCAGAAACACAGATACGCAGTATTTT
CASSRATRNTDTQYF
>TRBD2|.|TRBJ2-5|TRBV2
TGTGCCAGCACTGGAGCGGGGTTTGAGACCCAGTACTTC
CASTGAGFETQYF
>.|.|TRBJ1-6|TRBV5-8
TGTGCCAGCACCCCCGGGTATAATTCACCCCTCCACTTT
CASTPGYNSPLHF
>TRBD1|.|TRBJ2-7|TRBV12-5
TGTGCTAGTGGCTCCGGGACAGGGACCTACGAGCAGTACTTC
CASGSGTGTYEQYF
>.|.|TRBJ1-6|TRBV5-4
TGTGCCAGCAGCTTGGCTCTTCCAGGGAGGTCACCCCTCCACTTT
CASSLALPGRSPLHF
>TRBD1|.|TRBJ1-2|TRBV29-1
TGCAGCGGAGTACAGGGGAACTATGGCTACACCTTC
CSGVQGNYGYTF
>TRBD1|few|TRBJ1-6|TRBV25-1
TGTGCCAGCTACCGAGACAGGGGTCTTGATTCACCCCTCCACTTT
CASYRDRGLDSPLHF
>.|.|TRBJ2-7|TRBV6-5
TGTGCCAGCAGTAGCAGGGGTGGACCTTACGAGCAGTACTTC
CASSSRGGPYEQYF
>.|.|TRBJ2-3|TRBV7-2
TGTGCCAGCAGCTCCCCCTCGGTGGATACGCAGTATTTT
CASSSPSVDTQYF
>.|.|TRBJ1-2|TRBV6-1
TGTGCCAGCAGTGACACAGCGACAGCCCGATACTATGGCTACACCTTC
CASSDTATARYYGYTF
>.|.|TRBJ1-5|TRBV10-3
TGTGCCATCAGTGGGGGAGATAGCAATCAGCCCCAGCATTTT
CAISGGDSNQPQHF
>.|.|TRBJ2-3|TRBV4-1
TGCGCCAGCAGCCCCCTGGGCCCTGCGGGCACAGATACGCAGTATTTT
CASSPLGPAGTDTQYF
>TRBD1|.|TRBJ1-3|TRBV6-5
TGTGCCAGCAGATCAACAGGGGACTCTGGAAACACCATATATTTT
CASRSTGDSGNTIYF
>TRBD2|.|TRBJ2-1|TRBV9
TGTGCCAGCAGCGTAGCAGCGGGGGGGCAAAATGAGCAGTTCTTC
CASSVAAGGQNEQFF